The clone carrying this T cell receptor beta chain has more than one count but fewer than ten. V was clipped by 6 bases and J by 5 bases, with 14 bases between them. This CDR3 contains 13 residues. The V gene's germline CDR1 is LGHDT and CDR2 YNNKEL (reference sequence). The entry originates in a study of early T cells in non-severe SARS-CoV-2 infection. TCRdb re-called the 5' RACE reads with MiXCR, one entry per CDR3 protein. The sample carries around 100,000 distinct CDR3 sequences, approximately 14% recorded once. V usage is TRBV3-1 and J usage is TRBJ2-7; no reliable D call. The specimen sequenced was whole blood. This receptor was taken from an adult who was a healthcare worker with PCR-confirmed SARS-CoV-2 infection or an uninfected control (not recorded which). CDR3 amino acids: CASRPTGSNEQYF. CDR3 sequence (DNA): TGTGCCAGCAGACCCACGGGCAGCAACGAGCAGTACTTC.